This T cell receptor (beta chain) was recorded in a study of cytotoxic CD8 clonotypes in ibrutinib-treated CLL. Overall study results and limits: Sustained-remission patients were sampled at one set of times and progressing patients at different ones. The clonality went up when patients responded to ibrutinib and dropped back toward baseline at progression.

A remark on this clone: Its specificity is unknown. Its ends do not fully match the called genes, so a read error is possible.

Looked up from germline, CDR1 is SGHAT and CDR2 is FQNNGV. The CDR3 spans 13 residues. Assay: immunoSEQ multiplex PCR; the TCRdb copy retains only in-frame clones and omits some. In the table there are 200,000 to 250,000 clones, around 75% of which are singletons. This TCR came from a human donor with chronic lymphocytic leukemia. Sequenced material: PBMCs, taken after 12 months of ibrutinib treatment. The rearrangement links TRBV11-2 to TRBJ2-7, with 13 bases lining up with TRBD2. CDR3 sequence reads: CASSLGLAGGGSF. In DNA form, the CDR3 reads TGTGCCAGCAGCTTAGGACTAGCGGGAGGAGGGTCCTTC.